One and the same sample provided the 2 T cell receptor beta chains below, sequenced in a study of response to subunit inactivated influenza vaccine. TCRdb processed the RT-PCR reads anew with MiXCR; each CDR3 protein has one entry. The sample records around 600,000 distinct CDR3 sequences, 11% being singletons. These data were also reused for a study on T cells expressing NK-cell markers. That source notes: Generation of TCR beta cDNA was performed by 5'RACE template switching incorporating UMIs.

This material consisted of PBMCs from blood, taken on the day of vaccination. These receptors originate from a man aged 45-65 years who received an inactivated influenza vaccine.

The rearrangement links TRBV6-1 to TRBJ2-7, with D perhaps matching TRBD1 (6 bases). The germline gives CDR1 MNHNS, CDR2 SASEGT. Trimming left V 10 bases short and J 0 bases short, with 16 bases between. The length of the CDR3 is 14 residues. The CDR3, as DNA: TGTGCCACAAAAAACAGGGTAAGCTCCTACGAGCAGTACTTC. This codes for CATKNRVSSYEQYF.

The chain has TRBV19 and TRBJ2-1; 14 positions match TRBD2. The CDR3 extends over 17 amino acids. V shed 5 bases and J 8 bases; nucleotides not matched to a gene: 11. The germline gives CDR1 LNHDA, CDR2 SQIVND (reference sequence). CDR3 DNA: TGTGCCAGTAGTGCCCCACCGGGACTAGCGGGAGAATATGAGCAGTTCTTC. Translated, it gives CASSAPPGLAGEYEQFF.